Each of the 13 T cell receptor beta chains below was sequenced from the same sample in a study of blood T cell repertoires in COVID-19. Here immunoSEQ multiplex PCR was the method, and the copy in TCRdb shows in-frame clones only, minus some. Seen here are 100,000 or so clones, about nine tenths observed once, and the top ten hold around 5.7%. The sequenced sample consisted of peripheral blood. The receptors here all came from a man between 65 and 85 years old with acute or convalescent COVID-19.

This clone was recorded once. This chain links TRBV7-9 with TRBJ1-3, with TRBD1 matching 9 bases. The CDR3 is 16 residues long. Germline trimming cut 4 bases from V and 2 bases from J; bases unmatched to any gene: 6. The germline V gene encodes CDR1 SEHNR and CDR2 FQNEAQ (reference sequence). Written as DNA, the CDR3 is TGTGCCAGCAGCTCCTCCCGGGACAGGGCTGGAAACACCATATATTTT. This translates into CASSSSRDRAGNTIYF. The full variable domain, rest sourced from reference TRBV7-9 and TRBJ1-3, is DTGVSQNPRHKITKRGQNVTFRCDPISEHNRLYWYRQTLGQGPEFLTYFQNEAQLEKSRLLSDRFSAERPKGSFSTLEIQRTEQGDSAMYLCASSSSRDRAGNTIYFGEGSWLTVV.

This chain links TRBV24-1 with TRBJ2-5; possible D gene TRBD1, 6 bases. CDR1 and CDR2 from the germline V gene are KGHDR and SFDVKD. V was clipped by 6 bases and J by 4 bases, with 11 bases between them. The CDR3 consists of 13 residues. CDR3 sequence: CATSSDRSETQYF. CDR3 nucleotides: TGTGCCACCAGTTCCGACAGGTCAGAGACCCAGTACTTC.

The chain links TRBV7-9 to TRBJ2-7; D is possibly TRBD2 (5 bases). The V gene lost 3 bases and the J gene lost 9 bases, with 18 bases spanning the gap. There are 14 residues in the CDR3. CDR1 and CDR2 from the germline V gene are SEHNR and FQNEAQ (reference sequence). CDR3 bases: TGTGCCAGCAGCTTTTTGGAGGAGGCCTCTCCGCAGTACTTC. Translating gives CASSFLEEASPQYF.

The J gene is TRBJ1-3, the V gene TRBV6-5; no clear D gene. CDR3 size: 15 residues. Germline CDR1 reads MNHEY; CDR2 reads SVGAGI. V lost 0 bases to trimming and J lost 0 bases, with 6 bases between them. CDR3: CASSYSKPSGNTIYF. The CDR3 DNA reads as TGTGCCAGCAGTTACTCGAAGCCCTCTGGAAACACCATATATTTT.

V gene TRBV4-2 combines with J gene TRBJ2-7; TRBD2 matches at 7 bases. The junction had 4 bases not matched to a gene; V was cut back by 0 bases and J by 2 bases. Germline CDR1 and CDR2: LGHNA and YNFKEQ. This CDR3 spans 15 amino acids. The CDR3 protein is CASSQESGGTYEQYF. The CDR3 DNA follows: TGTGCCAGCAGCCAAGAGTCGGGGGGAACCTACGAGCAGTACTTC.

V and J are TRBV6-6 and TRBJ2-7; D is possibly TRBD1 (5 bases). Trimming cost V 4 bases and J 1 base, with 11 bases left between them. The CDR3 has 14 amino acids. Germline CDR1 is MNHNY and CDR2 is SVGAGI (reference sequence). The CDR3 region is CASSFRQTSYEQYF. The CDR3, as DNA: TGTGCCAGCAGTTTTAGACAGACTTCCTACGAGCAGTACTTC.

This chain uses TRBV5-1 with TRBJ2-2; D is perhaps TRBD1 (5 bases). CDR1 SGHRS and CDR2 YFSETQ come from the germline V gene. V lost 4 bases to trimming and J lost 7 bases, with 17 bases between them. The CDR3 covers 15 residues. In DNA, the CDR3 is TGCGCCAGCAGCCCCCTCAGGGATTATGGCGGGGAGCTGTTTTTT. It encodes CASSPLRDYGGELFF.

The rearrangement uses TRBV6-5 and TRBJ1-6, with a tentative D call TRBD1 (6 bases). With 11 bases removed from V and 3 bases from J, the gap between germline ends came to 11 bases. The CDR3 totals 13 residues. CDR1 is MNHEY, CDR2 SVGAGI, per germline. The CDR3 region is CASRTDYNSPLHF. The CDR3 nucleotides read TGTGCCTCGAGGACAGACTATAATTCACCCCTCCACTTT.

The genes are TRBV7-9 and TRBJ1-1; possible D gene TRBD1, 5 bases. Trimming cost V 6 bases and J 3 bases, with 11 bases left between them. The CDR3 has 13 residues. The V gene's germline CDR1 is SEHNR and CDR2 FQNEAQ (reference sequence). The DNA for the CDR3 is TGTGCCAGCAGATCCGCAGGGTACACTGAAGCTTTCTTT. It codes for CASRSAGYTEAFF.

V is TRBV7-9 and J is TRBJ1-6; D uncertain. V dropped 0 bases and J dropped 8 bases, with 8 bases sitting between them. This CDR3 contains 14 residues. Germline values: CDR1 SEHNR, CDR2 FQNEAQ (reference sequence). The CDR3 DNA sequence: TGTGCCAGCAGCTTAGCGCCGGTAGATTCACCCCTCCACTTT. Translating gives CASSLAPVDSPLHF.

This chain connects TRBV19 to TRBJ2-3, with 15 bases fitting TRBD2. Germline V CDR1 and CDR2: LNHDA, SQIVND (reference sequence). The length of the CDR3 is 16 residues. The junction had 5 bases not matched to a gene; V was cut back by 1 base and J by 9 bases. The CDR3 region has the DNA TGTGCCAGTAGTATAGGGGGACTAGCGGGAGGTTACACGCAGTATTTT. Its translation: CASSIGGLAGGYTQYF.

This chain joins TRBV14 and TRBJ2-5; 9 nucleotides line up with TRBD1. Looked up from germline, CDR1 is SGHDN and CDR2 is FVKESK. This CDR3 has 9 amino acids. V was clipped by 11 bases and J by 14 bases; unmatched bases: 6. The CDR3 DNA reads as TGTGCCCGAGGGACAGGGAAATACTTC. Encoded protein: CARGTGKYF.

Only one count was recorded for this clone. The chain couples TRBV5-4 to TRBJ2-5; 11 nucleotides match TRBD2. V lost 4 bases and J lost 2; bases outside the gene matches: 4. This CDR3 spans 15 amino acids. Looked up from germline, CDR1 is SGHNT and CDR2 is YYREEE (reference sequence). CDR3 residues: CASSPRLAGQETQYF. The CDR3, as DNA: TGTGCCAGCAGCCCGAGACTAGCGGGACAAGAGACCCAGTACTTC.